This T cell receptor beta chain appears in the sequencing data of a study of cytomegalovirus exposure and HLA in healthy donors. Notes on the study in general: Accurate predictions that matched the HLA-A and HLA-B alleles of most subjects were reportedly made from TCR beta sequences. Among CMV-associated TCR beta chains, most appeared HLA-restricted in a later analysis.

Germline V gene sequence: CDR1 GTSNPN, CDR2 SVGIG (reference sequence). This CDR3 region has 11 residues. With V trimmed by 5 bases and J by 5 bases, 2 bases remained unmatched. PCR used 60 Vbeta primers and 13 Jbeta primers. Produced via immunoSEQ multiplex PCR; TCRdb's table is partial and in-frame only. The table lists around 190,000 clones, 75% to 90% of them singletons, with more than 0.25% in the top ten. Points on this clone: Its specificity is unknown.

The TCR originated in a woman in her thirties in good health and CMV-seronegative. The V call is TRBV30, the J call TRBJ2-5; TRBD2 matches at 7 bases. The sequencing sample was made of PBMCs. CDR3 in amino acids: CAWLGGETQYF. The CDR3 DNA follows: TGTGCCTGGTTGGGAGGGGAGACCCAGTACTTC.